The clone carrying this TCR beta chain has at least ten counts. The antigen remains unidentified. The read halts 3 residues ahead of the CDR3 end, with the missing end drawn from the germline J gene. This specimen comes from a study of T cell clonality in common variable immunodeficiency. Whole-study results and caveats: Reportedly, TCR beta sequences from common variable immunodeficiency showed fewer deletions and N-nucleotide insertions.

TCRdb's table, derived via immunoSEQ multiplex PCR, lists solely in-frame clones and lacks some. The specimen has 35,000 or so clones, none found just once. Trimming took 2 bases from V and 6 from J, leaving 5 bases between them. CDR1 and CDR2 (germline): MNHNS, SASEGT. The CDR3 length is 11 residues. The receptor comes from a human donor with common variable immunodeficiency. J is TRBJ2-7 and V is TRBV6-1; D is undetermined. Sequenced material: peripheral blood mononuclear cells. The CDR3 DNA, read in part, is TGTGCCAGCAGTGAAACTGTCGAG. Translating it yields CASSETVE. The whole CDR3 sequence is CASSETVEQYF.